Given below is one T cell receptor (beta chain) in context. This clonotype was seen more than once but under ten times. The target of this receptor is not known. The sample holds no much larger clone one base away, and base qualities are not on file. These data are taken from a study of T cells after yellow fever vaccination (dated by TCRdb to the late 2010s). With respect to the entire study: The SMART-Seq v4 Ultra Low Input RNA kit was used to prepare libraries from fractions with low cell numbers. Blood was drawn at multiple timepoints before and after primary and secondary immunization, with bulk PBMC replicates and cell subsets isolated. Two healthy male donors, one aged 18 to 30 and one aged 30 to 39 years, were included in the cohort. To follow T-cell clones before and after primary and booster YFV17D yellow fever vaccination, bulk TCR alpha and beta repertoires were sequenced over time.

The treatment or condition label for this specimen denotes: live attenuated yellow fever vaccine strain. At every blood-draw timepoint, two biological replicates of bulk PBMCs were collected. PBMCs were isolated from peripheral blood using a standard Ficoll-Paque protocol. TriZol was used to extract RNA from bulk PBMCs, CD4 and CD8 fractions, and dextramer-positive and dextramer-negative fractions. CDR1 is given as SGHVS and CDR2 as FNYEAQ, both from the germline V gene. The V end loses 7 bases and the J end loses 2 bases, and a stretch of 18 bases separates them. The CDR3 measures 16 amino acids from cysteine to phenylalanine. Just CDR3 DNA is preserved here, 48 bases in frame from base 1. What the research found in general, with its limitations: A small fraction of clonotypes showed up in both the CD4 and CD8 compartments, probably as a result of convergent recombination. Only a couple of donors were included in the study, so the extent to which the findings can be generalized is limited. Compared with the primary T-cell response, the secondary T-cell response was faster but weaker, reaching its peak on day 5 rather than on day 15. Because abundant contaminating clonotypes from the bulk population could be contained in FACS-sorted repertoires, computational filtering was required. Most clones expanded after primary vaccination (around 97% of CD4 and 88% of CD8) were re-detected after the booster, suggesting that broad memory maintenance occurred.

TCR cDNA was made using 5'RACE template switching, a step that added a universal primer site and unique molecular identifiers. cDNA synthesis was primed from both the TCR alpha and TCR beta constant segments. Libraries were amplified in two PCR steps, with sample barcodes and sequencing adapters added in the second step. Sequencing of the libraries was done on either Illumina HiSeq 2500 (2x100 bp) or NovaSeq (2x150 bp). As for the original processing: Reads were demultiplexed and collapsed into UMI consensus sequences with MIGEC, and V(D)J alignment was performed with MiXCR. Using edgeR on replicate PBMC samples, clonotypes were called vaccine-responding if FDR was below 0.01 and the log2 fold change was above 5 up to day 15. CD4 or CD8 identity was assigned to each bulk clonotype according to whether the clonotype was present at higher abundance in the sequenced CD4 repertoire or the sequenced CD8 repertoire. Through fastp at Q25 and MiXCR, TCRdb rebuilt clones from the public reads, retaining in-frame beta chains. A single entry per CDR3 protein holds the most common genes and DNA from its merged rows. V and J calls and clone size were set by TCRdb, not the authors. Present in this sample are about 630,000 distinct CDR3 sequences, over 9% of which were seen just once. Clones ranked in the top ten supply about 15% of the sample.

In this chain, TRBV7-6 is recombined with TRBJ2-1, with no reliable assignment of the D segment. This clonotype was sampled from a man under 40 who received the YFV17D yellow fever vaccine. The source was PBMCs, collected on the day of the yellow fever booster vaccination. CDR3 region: CASTPGLTSPYNEQFF. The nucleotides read TGTGCCAGCACTCCGGGCCTAACGTCCCCCTACAATGAGCAGTTCTTC.